This T cell receptor beta chain was retrieved from a study of glioma-infiltrating T cells (dated by TCRdb to 2016 to 2018). Background for the entire study: Glioma tissue, non-neoplastic brain tissue and matched peripheral blood mononuclear cells were used as sources from which TCR alpha- and beta-chain repertoires were sequenced. To measure how far tissue and blood T-cell populations diverged, each tissue-infiltrating repertoire was compared against the peripheral blood repertoire of the same patient. Three low-grade glioma patients, about eight primary glioblastoma patients and three non-glioma patients contributing non-neoplastic brain tissue were included in the paired cohort. The study at large found these results: The group comparisons were based on small numbers of patients: three non-neoplastic, three low-grade glioma and fewer than ten glioblastoma patients. Very few CDR3 sequences were found to be shared between tissue and blood, and this scarcity was attributed to high CDR3 diversity and limited sampling. VJ-independent divergence between tissue and blood was lower than expected in non-neoplastic patients but higher than expected in all gliomas, particularly low-grade gliomas.

With regard to this clonotype: Its antigen has not been determined. Base qualities are missing; no much larger clone stands one base away.

The cysteine opens and the phenylalanine closes a CDR3 of 15 amino acids. The read is trimmed to its CDR3 DNA, 45 bases read in frame from base 1. V is pruned by 6 bases and J by 2 bases, leaving 6 bases of the junction without a gene match. The CDR1 and CDR2 encoded by the germline V gene are SQVTM and ANQGSEA. The iRepertoire nested amplicon-rescue multiplex PCR (arm-PCR) platform was used to amplify TCR alpha and beta CDR3 regions from RNA. The input for one-step reverse transcription and amplification was roughly 85-400 ng of either tissue mRNA or PBMC total RNA. Following bead purification, Illumina adapters were added by a secondary multiplex PCR, and libraries between 200 and 400 bp were gel-purified. The libraries contained internal 6-nucleotide barcodes that were used for demultiplexing. Sequencing of the libraries was done on an Illumina MiSeq using 2x220 or 2x250 nucleotide paired-end reads. The authors' analysis ran thus. Paired reads were merged with FLASH 1.2.11 and aligned to the GRCh37 human genome with BWA-MEM before extracting TRA and TRB reads. An IMGT-derived reference of cassette sequences and CDR3 motifs, with pseudogenes included, was used for V and J assignment. Three-frame translation of reads was performed, and productive CDR3s were defined as those with a C...FGXG motif and no stop codons. Clonotypes were defined as unique combinations of V-J cassette pair and CDR3 amino acid sequence. Reads were filtered by Hamming distance, thresholded by each sample's sequence error rate in mapped regions. TCRdb ran its own pipeline on the public reads, namely fastp trimming at Q25 and MiXCR clone calling, and kept in-frame beta chains. Every CDR3 protein is listed once, alongside the most common genes and DNA of its rows. The V and J calls here are based on TCRdb, not the publication. Present in this sample are some 100,000 distinct CDR3 sequences, about 25% of which were seen just once. Around 30% of the sample is held by the ten biggest clonotypes.

The source material was glioma tissue, nonneoplastic brain tissue, or PBMCs (not recorded which). The TCR was taken from a human donor with low-grade glioma or glioblastoma, undergoing nonglioma brain surgery, or in good health (not recorded which). This receptor chain uses TRBV29-1 and TRBJ2-1; the junction holds 11 bases that match TRBD2. The sequenced DNA: TGCAGCGTGGCGGGGACTAGCGGAGCCTACAATGAGCAGTTCTTC. The resulting protein is CSVAGTSGAYNEQFF.